These 18 T cell receptor beta chains came from one sample sequenced in a study of cytomegalovirus exposure and HLA in healthy donors. The PCR employed 60 Vbeta primers together with 13 Jbeta primers. Sequenced by immunoSEQ multiplex PCR; TCRdb stores in-frame clones only, minus some. The table includes about 130,000 clones, 6.5% to 9.5% detected once. The sequencing input was PBMCs. The receptors stem from a man aged 35 to 55 in good health and CMV-seronegative.

The chain employs TRBV29-1 and TRBJ2-3; D possibly corresponds to TRBD1 (6 bases). CDR3 length: 12 amino acids. CDR1 is SQVTM and CDR2 is ANQGSEA in the germline V gene. V shed 4 bases and J shed 5 bases, with 10 bases lying between them. The CDR3 DNA sequence: TGCAGCGTTGTTGGACAGCAAGATACGCAGTATTTT. This codes for CSVVGQQDTQYF.

V and J are TRBV19 and TRBJ1-1; tentatively, D is TRBD1 (6 bases). Germline-derived CDR1 and CDR2 are LNHDA and SQIVND (reference sequence). CDR3 length equals 15 residues. V gave up 3 bases and J gave up 6 bases, with 17 bases separating them. The CDR3, as DNA: TGTGCCAGTAGTATTGGGGCTAGGGGGATCTCTGAAGCTTTCTTT. As protein: CASSIGARGISEAFF.

The chain employs TRBV11-2 and TRBJ1-1; D gene unclear. V was trimmed by 4 bases and J by 2 bases, leaving 5 bases between them. The CDR3 is made up of 12 amino acids. Germline-derived CDR1 and CDR2 are SGHAT and FQNNGV. The CDR3 DNA follows: TGTGCCAGCAGCTATATAAACACTGAAGCTTTCTTT. Translated, it gives CASSYINTEAFF.

Only a few counts were recorded for this clone. The chain joins TRBV14 to TRBJ2-6; D gene unclear. CDR3 length: 15 residues. From germline, CDR1 is SGHDN and CDR2 FVKESK. Trimming stripped 1 base from V and 0 bases from J, with 4 bases between. CDR3 sequence (DNA): TGTGCCAGCAGCCAAGGGAGCTCTGGGGCCAACGTCCTGACTTTC. Protein: CASSQGSSGANVLTF.

As for this clone: At one end, the junction sequence differs from germline, possibly due to a read error. The chain is built from TRBV4-3 and TRBJ2-1; D may be TRBD2 (6 bases). In germline, CDR1 is LGHNA, CDR2 YSLEER. The CDR3 extends over 16 amino acids. This CDR3 is CASSPYDGSSYDEQFF. CDR3 nucleotide sequence: TGCGCCAGCAGCCCTTACGACGGGAGCTCCTACGATGAGCAGTTCTTC.

This clone was seen only a few times. The chain combines TRBV4-3 with TRBJ1-6, with D unresolved. The germline CDR1 and CDR2 sequences are LGHNA and YSLEER. Trimming removed 0 bases from V and 3 bases from J, with 9 bases in between. This CDR3 has 16 residues. CDR3 sequence (DNA): TGCGCCAGCAGCCAAGATCGGAGTGTCTATAATTCACCCCTCCACTTT. The encoded protein is CASSQDRSVYNSPLHF.

J is TRBJ1-1 and V is TRBV4-1; D is ambiguous. CDR3 size: 14 residues. CDR1 and CDR2 from the germline V gene are MGHRA and YSYEKL. V lost 3 bases and J lost 0, with 8 bases in between. Written as DNA, the CDR3 is TGCGCCAGCAGCCACCCGGGGTTGAACACTGAAGCTTTCTTT. Protein: CASSHPGLNTEAFF.

Only a few counts were recorded for this clone. V is TRBV14 and J is TRBJ1-6; weak D call: TRBD1 (6 bases). CDR3 size: 14 residues. CDR1 is SGHDN and CDR2 is FVKESK in the germline V gene. V dropped 4 bases and J dropped 8 bases, with 12 bases sitting between them. The CDR3 sequence is CASSRRDTDSPLHF. The CDR3 DNA follows: TGTGCCAGCAGCCGTCGGGACACTGATTCACCCCTCCACTTT.

This clone appeared a few times. The chain recombines TRBV7-8 with TRBJ1-6; the D is unclear. This CDR3 has 15 residues. Germline CDR1 and CDR2: SGHVS and FQNEAQ. The germline V and J ends were trimmed by 6 bases and 7 bases, with 16 bases remaining between them. CDR3 in amino acids: CASSPDPGENSPLHF. The DNA of the CDR3 is TGTGCCAGCAGTCCCGACCCGGGAGAAAATTCACCCCTCCACTTT. Filled out from reference TRBV7-8 and TRBJ1-6, the complete variable domain reads GAGVSQSPRYKVAKRGQDVALRCDPISGHVSLFWYQQALGQGPEFLTYFQNEAQLDKSGLPSDRFFAERPEGSVSTLKIQRTQQEDSAVYLCASSPDPGENSPLHFGNGTRLTVT.

This clone came up a few times. The chain employs TRBV19 and TRBJ2-6; D possibly corresponds to TRBD2 (6 bases). The V and J ends lost 4 bases and 4 bases respectively, with 11 bases between them. Germline V lookup: CDR1 LNHDA, CDR2 SQIVND (reference sequence). The CDR3 is 15 amino acids. The CDR3: CASSKGGFGANVLTF. DNA for the CDR3: TGTGCCAGTAGTAAAGGAGGGTTCGGGGCCAACGTCCTGACTTTC.

The chain recombines TRBV6-4 with TRBJ2-2, with 7 bases that match TRBD1. This CDR3 contains 14 residues. The V gene end was trimmed by 6 bases and the J gene end by 4 bases; junction bases not matched to a gene: 5. Germline CDR1 MRHNA, CDR2 SNTAGT. DNA for the CDR3: TGTGCCAGCAGATACAGGGGTGGCACCGGGGAGCTGTTTTTT. Protein: CASRYRGGTGELFF.

The chain is built from TRBV5-1 and TRBJ2-1; tentatively, D is TRBD1 (6 bases). Germline CDR1 and CDR2: SGHRS and YFSETQ. The V and J ends lost 4 bases and 3 bases respectively, with 14 bases between them. This CDR3 region has 15 residues. The CDR3 reads CASSLTRTVYNEQFF. CDR3 DNA: TGCGCCAGCAGCCTAACTAGGACAGTCTACAATGAGCAGTTCTTC.

This sequence joins TRBV27 and TRBJ2-7; 9 nucleotides match TRBD2. The CDR3 has 15 residues. V was clipped by 3 bases and J by 0 bases; unmatched bases: 3. Germline loops: CDR1 MNHEY, CDR2 SMNVEV (reference sequence). The CDR3, as DNA: TGTGCCAGCAGTTTCGGTAGCGGGAGCTCCTACGAGCAGTACTTC. It codes for CASSFGSGSSYEQYF.

The rearrangement links TRBV18 to TRBJ1-1, with D perhaps TRBD1 (5 bases). The germline gives CDR1 KGHSH, CDR2 LQKENI. The CDR3 is 15 amino acids. The V end was cut by 2 bases, the J end by 3 bases, with 13 bases between. CDR3 loop: CASSPSGGGDTEAFF. For the CDR3, the DNA is TGTGCCAGCTCACCATCTGGAGGAGGGGACACTGAAGCTTTCTTT.

This clone was counted a few times. V is TRBV25-1 and J is TRBJ1-1; D not resolved. V dropped 3 bases and J dropped 0 bases, with 5 bases sitting between them. The germline gives CDR1 MGHDK, CDR2 SYGVNS. CDR3 length: 13 amino acids. Written as DNA, the CDR3 is TGTGCCAGCAGTGATGGAGTGAACACTGAAGCTTTCTTT. As protein: CASSDGVNTEAFF.

The chain links TRBV5-1 to TRBJ1-3; D remains ambiguous. V was cut by 5 bases and J by 0 bases, with 12 bases left in between. The CDR3 loop spans 15 amino acids. Germline V CDR1 and CDR2: SGHRS, YFSETQ. CDR3 in amino acids: CASSPGSYSGNTIYF. The CDR3 DNA is TGCGCCAGCAGTCCGGGTTCGTACTCTGGAAACACCATATATTTT.

The genes are TRBV5-4 and TRBJ2-2, with 7 bases fitting TRBD1. The CDR3 has 15 amino acids. Unmatched junction bases numbered 8, after V lost 4 bases and J lost 5 bases. Germline CDR1 SGHNT, CDR2 YYREEE (reference sequence). Written as DNA, the CDR3 is TGTGCCAGCAGCACGGACAGGCGCGGGACCGGGGAGCTGTTTTTT. Its translation is CASSTDRRGTGELFF.

This chain links TRBV6-5 with TRBJ2-3; TRBD2 agrees at 8 bases. Germline CDR1 and CDR2: MNHEY and SVGAGI. V was pared by 2 bases and J by 7 bases, with 2 bases of the junction left unmatched. This CDR3 spans 13 amino acids. The DNA of the CDR3 is TGTGCCAGCAGTTACGGGACTAGAAATACGCAGTATTTT. It translates to CASSYGTRNTQYF.